This paragraph covers one TCR beta chain sequence. Its target is not known. Trimming cost V 4 bases and J 11 bases, with 23 bases left between them. The CDR3 spans 15 residues. Looked up from germline, CDR1 is MDHEN and CDR2 is SYDVKM. Sequenced by immunoSEQ multiplex PCR; TCRdb stores in-frame clones only, minus some. Of 80,000 to 95,000 clones in the sample, 85% to 90% were seen once. This sample was included in a study of T cell responses to AZD1222 COVID-19 vaccine. The study, taken as a whole, reports: Without day 14 samples, only post-peak T cell repertoires were studied. Clonal diversity may have been underestimated in mostly white British donors.

The chain has TRBV28 and TRBJ1-2; D not certain. Here the sequenced sample was peripheral blood, taken on day 0 of MenACWY control vaccination. The receptor's source is an adult in good health. Written as DNA, the CDR3 is TGTGCCAGCAGTTCAGTAGGCAGTGAGGCTTCTGGGTACACCTTC. This codes for CASSSVGSEASGYTF.